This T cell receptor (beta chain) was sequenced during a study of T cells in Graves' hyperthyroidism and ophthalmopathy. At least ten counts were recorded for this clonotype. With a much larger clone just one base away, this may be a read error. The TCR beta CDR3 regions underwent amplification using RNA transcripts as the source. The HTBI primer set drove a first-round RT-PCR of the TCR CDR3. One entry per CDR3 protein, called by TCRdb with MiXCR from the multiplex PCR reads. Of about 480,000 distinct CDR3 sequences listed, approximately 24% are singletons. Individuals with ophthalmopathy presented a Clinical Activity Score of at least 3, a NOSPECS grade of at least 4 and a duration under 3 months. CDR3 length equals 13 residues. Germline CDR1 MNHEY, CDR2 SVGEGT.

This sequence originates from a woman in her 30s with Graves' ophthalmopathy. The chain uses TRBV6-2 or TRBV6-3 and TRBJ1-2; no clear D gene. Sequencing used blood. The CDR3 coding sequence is TGTGCCAGCAGAAAATTCGCAAACTATGGCCACACCTTC. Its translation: CASRKFANYGHTF.